This T cell receptor (delta chain) derives from a study of delta chains in infants with herpesvirus infections. Study context: Infants infected with CMV after birth were searched for public fetal Vdelta1/Vgamma8 clonotype.

Gamma-chain- and delta-chain-specific primers converted PBMC RNA into TCR cDNA. TCRdb reanalyzed the RT-PCR reads using CATT. The table has about 1,500 delta-chain clones, almost 30% seen once. Study-wide findings and caveats: Public-clonotype frequency seemingly fell with older age at infection.

This clone was seen a handful of times. Its antigen remains unknown. This CDR3 has 15 residues. V was trimmed by 2 bases and J by 3 bases, leaving 17 bases between them. Germline V CDR1 and CDR2: NSMFDY, ISSIKDK. The rearrangement uses TRAV29/DV5 and TRDJ1, with TRDD3 as a possible D gene (6 bases). This specimen was peripheral blood, taken at time point 1 of longitudinal follow-up. The sequence derives from a human donor who was a Ugandan infant, either HIV-exposed or HIV-unexposed (not recorded which). CDR3 in amino acids: CAASSHTGKADKLIF. CDR3 sequence (DNA): TGTGCAGCAAGTTCTCATACTGGGAAAGCCGATAAACTCATCTTT. Complete variable domain (other parts from reference TRAV29/DV5 and TRDJ1): DQQVKQNSPSLSVQEGRISILNCDYTNSMFDYFLWYKKYPAEGPTFLISISSIKDKNEDGRFTVFLNKSAKHLSLHIVPSQPGDSAVYFCAASSHTGKADKLIFGKGTRVTVEP.